This T cell receptor (beta chain) was captured by sequencing in a study of blood T cell repertoires in COVID-19. Adults between roughly 18 and 89 years of age took part from about two dozen US areas. The germline CDR1 and CDR2 sequences are SGHTA and FQGNSA. This CDR3 has 15 amino acids. V lost 5 bases to trimming and J lost 6 bases, with 17 bases between them. Generated by immunoSEQ multiplex PCR, the TCRdb table keeps only in-frame clones and is missing some. The sample lists under 350,000 clones; roughly 89% were seen once. The source of this sequence is a middle-aged woman who had recovered from COVID-19. J is TRBJ2-1 and V is TRBV7-2; D may be TRBD2 (7 bases). Source material: PBMCs or T cells enriched from blood (not recorded which). CDR3 loop: CASSARGGDFNEQFF. The CDR3 DNA sequence: TGTGCCAGCAGCGCGAGGGGGGGTGATTTCAATGAGCAGTTCTTC.